These 13 T cell receptor beta chains were all obtained from the same sample, sequenced in a study of CD8+CD57+ T cells in acquired aplastic anemia. Genomic DNA was employed as the template in profiling TCR beta VDJ and CDR3. TCRdb itself ran the reads through MiXCR, one entry per CDR3 protein. Of hundreds of thousands of distinct CDR3 sequences in the sample, roughly 64% are singletons; the top ten hold more than 3.5%. The sample consisted of sorted CD4+, CD8+, or CD8+CD57+ T cells (not recorded which) from PBMCs. The receptors were sampled from a human donor in good health, serving as a control.

The rearrangement uses TRBV20-1 and TRBJ2-7, with a possible D match to TRBD2 (5 bases). The germline CDR1 and CDR2 sequences are DFQATT and SNEGSKA (reference sequence). The ends were cut back, 6 bases at V and 3 bases at J, with 21 bases in the middle. The CDR3 loop spans 15 amino acids. The CDR3, as DNA: TGCAGTGCAGACATCGGGGAGAGGCGTCTCTACGAGCAGTACTTC. Translating it yields CSADIGERRLYEQYF.

Comment on this clonotype: One junction end disagrees with the germline gene, perhaps due to a read error. The V call is TRBV20-1, the J call TRBJ2-3; weak D call: TRBD1 (6 bases). The germline V gene encodes CDR1 DFQATT and CDR2 SNEGSKA (reference sequence). The CDR3 totals 13 residues. CDR3 sequence: CSAGEGGTDTQYF. The CDR3, as DNA: TGCAGTGCTGGAGAGGGGGGCACAGATACGCAGTATTTT.

V gene TRBV2 combines with J gene TRBJ2-6, with D possibly TRBD1 on 5 matching bases. The CDR3 runs to 16 residues. V shed 7 bases and J shed 0 bases, with 13 bases lying between them. Germline values: CDR1 SNHLY, CDR2 FYNNEI. CDR3 protein: CASTEPRVSGANVLTF. The CDR3 DNA follows: TGTGCCAGCACCGAACCCAGGGTCTCTGGGGCCAACGTCCTGACTTTC.

The chain carries TRBV9 and TRBJ2-1; D is undetermined. CDR1 is SGDLS and CDR2 is YYNGEE in the germline V gene. The germline V and J ends were trimmed by 0 bases and 4 bases, with 20 bases remaining between them. The CDR3 runs to 18 residues. CDR3 protein: CASSVDTDQPQQYNEQFF. The CDR3 DNA follows: TGTGCCAGCAGCGTAGACACCGATCAGCCCCAGCAGTACAATGAGCAGTTCTTC.

The chain carries TRBV7-3 and TRBJ2-3, with D unresolved. Germline CDR1 SGHTA, CDR2 FQGTGA. The V end lost 1 base, the J end lost 15 bases, and 23 bases lay between the germline ends. The CDR3 totals 15 residues. This chain's CDR3 is CASSLSRDQPQHFYF. CDR3 nucleotide sequence: TGTGCCAGCAGCTTAAGTAGAGATCAGCCCCAGCATTTTTATTTT.

This clonotype was seen at least ten times. This chain links TRBV24-1 with TRBJ2-2, with D tentatively TRBD1 (6 bases). Germline V gene data show CDR1 as KGHDR and CDR2 as SFDVKD. The V end was cut by 9 bases, the J end by 3 bases, with 10 bases between. The CDR3 is 13 residues long. The CDR3 nucleotides are TGTGCCACCTTGGCAGGGGACACCGGGGAGCTGTTTTTT. It yields the protein CATLAGDTGELFF.

This clonotype was counted ten times or more. This rearrangement joins TRBV24-1 to TRBJ1-1, with D perhaps matching TRBD1 (6 bases). Germline V gene data show CDR1 as KGHDR and CDR2 as SFDVKD. Trimming cost V 3 bases and J 11 bases, with 12 bases left between them. The CDR3 consists of 12 residues. The CDR3 bases are TGTGCCACCAGTGATACGGGGGCGCGGGCTTTCTTT. Amino acids: CATSDTGARAFF.

The chain couples TRBV19 to TRBJ1-5; D might be TRBD1 (5 bases). Germline V lookup: CDR1 LNHDA, CDR2 SQIVND (reference sequence). This CDR3 contains 11 residues. V lost 4 bases, J lost 13 bases, and 11 bases lay in between. The CDR3 sequence is CASSSDRRQHF. DNA of the CDR3: TGTGCCAGTAGTAGTGACAGACGGCAGCATTTT.

This clonotype occurred many times. The rearrangement uses TRBV20-1 and TRBJ1-5; D is perhaps TRBD1 (5 bases). The V and J ends lost 2 bases and 6 bases respectively, with 17 bases between them. Germline loops: CDR1 DFQATT, CDR2 SNEGSKA (reference sequence). The CDR3 has 15 residues. The CDR3 DNA reads as TGCAGTGCTAGAACGACTGGTTGGGGCTTTCAGCCCCAGCATTTT. This translates into CSARTTGWGFQPQHF.

This clonotype was counted once. V is TRBV9 and J is TRBJ2-2; D might be TRBD1 (6 bases). V was clipped by 5 bases and J by 7 bases, with 18 bases between them. The CDR3 is 15 amino acids. In germline, CDR1 is SGDLS, CDR2 YYNGEE. The CDR3 spells CASSSGRGRIGELFF. The CDR3 coding sequence is TGTGCCAGCAGTTCCGGCAGGGGTCGCATCGGGGAGCTGTTTTTT.

This chain links TRBV15 with TRBJ2-1; D possibly corresponds to TRBD2 (5 bases). With the DNA end fitting TRBJ2-7 better, the J assignment may be wrong. The CDR3 extends over 15 amino acids. Germline CDR1 reads LNHNV; CDR2 reads YYDKDF (reference sequence). Here the CDR3 DNA reads TGTGCCACCAGCAAAAGCGGCGCCCTCTACGATGAGCAGTACTTC. It yields the protein CATSKSGALYDEQYF.

The gene calls are TRBV15 and TRBJ2-5, with D perhaps assigned TRBD1 or TRBD2 (5 bases each). V lost 9 bases and J 1 base, leaving 15 bases between the germline ends. The V gene's germline CDR1 is LNHNV and CDR2 YYDKDF (reference sequence). This CDR3 comprises 14 residues. CDR3 residues: CATPKEGSQETQYF. The CDR3 nucleotides read TGTGCCACTCCTAAAGAGGGGAGCCAAGAGACCCAGTACTTC.

This chain uses TRBV7-2 with TRBJ2-7, with a possible D match to TRBD2 (6 bases). Germline CDR1 SGHTA, CDR2 FQGNSA. The CDR3 contains 17 residues. Trimming left V 1 base short and J 7 bases short, with 23 bases between. CDR3 coding DNA: TGTGCCAGCAGCTTAGAAAGATTAGCGGAGGCACTGAATGAGCAGTACTTC. It specifies CASSLERLAEALNEQYF.